One and the same sample provided the 13 T cell receptor beta chains below, sequenced in a study of a mutant IDH1 vaccine in newly diagnosed glioma. Sequenced by immunoSEQ multiplex PCR; TCRdb stores in-frame clones only, minus some. Of some 23,000 clones in the sample, 90% to 95% were seen once. Noted time point: baseline, week 1 (first vaccination visit). The treatment here: pre-vaccination baseline after standard-of-care therapy. The sample consisted of PBMCs, taken from a glioma patient treated with radiotherapy, temozolomide or both. All receptors come from a man aged 35 to 55 with glioma.

This chain connects TRBV28 to TRBJ2-1; no definite D call. This CDR3 is 13 amino acids long. Germline V gene lookup returns CDR1 MDHEN and CDR2 SYDVKM. The germline V and J ends were trimmed by 3 bases and 7 bases, with 10 bases remaining between them. DNA for the CDR3: TGTGCCAGCAGTTTTCCCCCCGGGAATGAGCAGTTCTTC. Translating gives CASSFPPGNEQFF. The full variable domain, rest sourced from reference TRBV28 and TRBJ2-1, is DVKVTQSSRYLVKRTGEKVFLECVQDMDHENMFWYRQDPGLGLRLIYFSYDVKMKEKGDIPEGYSVSREKKERFSLILESASTNQTSMYLCASSFPPGNEQFFGPGTRLTVL.

V gene TRBV11-2 combines with J gene TRBJ2-2; possible D gene TRBD2, 6 bases. From germline, CDR1 is SGHAT and CDR2 FQNNGV. The CDR3 covers 16 residues. V lost 0 bases and J 5 bases, leaving 13 bases between the germline ends. The DNA for the CDR3 is TGTGCCAGCAGCTTAGATCTGGGGGGAAGGACCGGGGAGCTGTTTTTT. As protein: CASSLDLGGRTGELFF.

The V and J genes are TRBV15 and TRBJ1-5; TRBD1 matches at 7 bases. The CDR3 has 15 residues. CDR1 is LNHNV, CDR2 YYDKDF, per germline (reference sequence). The junction had 10 bases not matched to a gene; V was cut back by 3 bases and J by 8 bases. The CDR3 sequence is CATSRGQRAAEPQHF. As DNA, the CDR3 is TGTGCCACCAGCAGGGGACAGCGGGCCGCCGAGCCCCAGCATTTT.

The CDR3 protein is CASSRTGGSYEQYF. The CDR3 DNA follows: TGTGCCAGCAGCCGGACAGGGGGCTCCTACGAGCAGTACTTC. V is TRBV7-9 and J is TRBJ2-7, with TRBD1 matching over 10 bases. The CDR3 has 14 amino acids. Germline lookup yields CDR1 SEHNR and CDR2 FQNEAQ (reference sequence). The junction had 1 base not matched to a gene; V was cut back by 5 bases and J by 0 bases.

The chain combines TRBV28 with TRBJ2-7; D is possibly TRBD2 (5 bases). CDR1 is MDHEN and CDR2 is SYDVKM in the germline V gene. Trimming pared 2 bases from V and 3 bases from J, leaving 14 bases between. The CDR3 runs 15 residues. In DNA, the CDR3 is TGTGCCAGCAGTTTAGGGCTAGCAATCAGCTACGAGCAGTACTTC. Translating gives CASSLGLAISYEQYF.

This sequence joins TRBV7-9 and TRBJ1-1, with 7 bases aligning to TRBD1. Per the germline V gene, CDR1 is SEHNR and CDR2 is FQNEAQ (reference sequence). The CDR3 has 14 amino acids. J was trimmed by 3 bases and V by 8 bases; bases with no gene match: 9. This CDR3 is CASRWGQGDTEAFF. In DNA form, the CDR3 reads TGTGCCAGCCGCTGGGGGCAGGGGGACACTGAAGCTTTCTTT. Full variable domain (rest looked up from reference TRBV7-9 and TRBJ1-1): DTGVSQNPRHKITKRGQNVTFRCDPISEHNRLYWYRQTLGQGPEFLTYFQNEAQLEKSRLLSDRFSAERPKGSFSTLEIQRTEQGDSAMYLCASRWGQGDTEAFFGQGTRLTVV.

The chain is built from TRBV6-5 and TRBJ1-5; 8 bases are shared with TRBD1. After removal of 2 bases from V and 2 bases from J, the junction contained 5 bases not matched to a gene. Germline V CDR1 and CDR2: MNHEY, SVGAGI. The CDR3 consists of 16 residues. This CDR3 is CASSYPTGEGNQPQHF. Written as DNA, the CDR3 is TGTGCCAGCAGTTACCCGACAGGGGAAGGCAATCAGCCCCAGCATTTT.

This clone was seen a handful of times. The V gene is TRBV21-1, the J gene TRBJ2-2. TRBV21-1 is a documented pseudogene. CDR3 length: 14 residues. CDR3 in amino acids: CASSPTLNTGELFF. The CDR3 nucleotides read TGTGCCAGCAGCCCAACCTTAAACACCGGGGAGCTGTTTTTT.

This chain connects TRBV30 to TRBJ1-6; 8 bases align to TRBD1. The germline V gene encodes CDR1 GTSNPN and CDR2 SVGIG (reference sequence). The CDR3 consists of 16 residues. Germline trimming cut 1 base from V and 10 bases from J; bases unmatched to any gene: 12. This CDR3 reads CAWSASRGRRLSPLHF. The CDR3 bases are TGTGCCTGGAGTGCATCCAGGGGGCGCAGGTTGTCACCCCTCCACTTT.

V usage is TRBV5-5 and J usage is TRBJ1-2; TRBD1 is a possible D gene (5 bases). Per the germline V gene, CDR1 is SGHKS and CDR2 is YYEKEE (reference sequence). V lost 4 bases to trimming and J lost 8 bases, with 18 bases between them. The CDR3 runs 14 residues. CDR3 residues: CASSLRDEGPGYTF. The CDR3 DNA is TGTGCCAGCAGCCTCCGGGACGAAGGGCCCGGCTACACCTTC. Based on the CDR3 plus reference TRBV5-5 and TRBJ1-2, the full variable domain is DAGVTQSPTHLIKTRGQQVTLRCSPISGHKSVSWYQQVLGQGPQFIFQYYEKEERGRGNFPDRFSARQFPNYSSELNVNALLLGDSALYLCASSLRDEGPGYTFGSGTRLTVV.

The genes are TRBV28 and TRBJ2-2, with D unresolved. CDR3 size: 14 residues. Germline CDR1 reads MDHEN; CDR2 reads SYDVKM. Deletions cut 5 bases from V and 8 bases from J, with 15 bases between. CDR3 in amino acids: CASSLNPTMGELFF. CDR3 DNA sequence: TGTGCCAGCAGTCTGAACCCAACAATGGGGGAGCTGTTTTTT. The full variable domain, completed using reference TRBV28 and TRBJ2-2, is DVKVTQSSRYLVKRTGEKVFLECVQDMDHENMFWYRQDPGLGLRLIYFSYDVKMKEKGDIPEGYSVSREKKERFSLILESASTNQTSMYLCASSLNPTMGELFFGEGSRLTVL.

The chain carries TRBV6-5 and TRBJ1-6; 8 bases align to TRBD1. The germline gives CDR1 MNHEY, CDR2 SVGAGI. The CDR3 loop spans 14 amino acids. J lost 9 bases, V lost 2 bases, and 3 bases had no gene match. CDR3 in amino acids: CASSYRTGSSPLHF. Here the CDR3 DNA reads TGTGCCAGCAGTTACCGGACAGGGAGTTCACCCCTCCACTTT.

The chain joins TRBV2 to TRBJ1-4, with a weak D call TRBD1 (6 bases). Trimming cost V 7 bases and J 6 bases, with 15 bases left between them. Germline loops: CDR1 SNHLY, CDR2 FYNNEI. The CDR3 is made up of 14 amino acids. This CDR3 is CASIKGTRDEKLFF. In DNA form, the CDR3 reads TGTGCCAGCATCAAAGGGACAAGGGATGAAAAACTGTTTTTT.